This T cell receptor beta chain was observed in a study of T cells in Graves' hyperthyroidism and ophthalmopathy. This clonotype was observed at least ten times. The CDR3 extends over 14 amino acids. Germline loops: CDR1 GTSNPN, CDR2 SVGIG (reference sequence). Trimming took 4 bases from V and 5 from J; bases not matched to a gene: 7. Amplification targeted TCR beta CDR3 regions from RNA transcripts. The HTBI primer set served for first-round RT-PCR of the TCR CDR3. TCRdb used MiXCR to reprocess the multiplex PCR reads, holding one entry per CDR3 protein. The sample shows around 240,000 distinct CDR3 sequences, about 15% of them seen only once.

The chain uses TRBV30 and TRBJ2-3, with 9 positions matching TRBD1. Sequencing was carried out using blood. The sequence was obtained from a woman in her 40s with Graves' hyperthyroidism that later progressed to Graves' ophthalmopathy. CDR3 residues: CAWNPDRGIDTQYF. CDR3 coding DNA: TGTGCCTGGAACCCTGACAGGGGGATAGATACGCAGTATTTT.